Each of the 14 T cell receptor beta chains below was sequenced from the same sample in a study of post-analysis software for immune sequencing data. Which antigens these TCRs recognize remains unknown. TCR beta cDNA libraries included unique molecular identifiers. TCRdb independently ran MiXCR on the PCR reads; one entry per CDR3 protein. In the table there are 250,000 to 300,000 distinct CDR3 sequences, 30% to 45% of which are singletons. Whole-study results and caveats: Patients used a few TRBV segments, including TRBV5-6, TRBV5-1 and TRBV20-1, more often than controls.

Sequenced: blood. The origin of the receptors is a girl between 5 and 17 years old with multiple sclerosis.

This clonotype was detected many times. The V and J genes are TRBV27 and TRBJ2-3; D could derive from TRBD1 or TRBD2 (6 bases each). Germline CDR1 is MNHEY and CDR2 is SMNVEV (reference sequence). Trimming left V 3 bases short and J 7 bases short, with 8 bases between. CDR3 size: 12 residues. CDR3 region: CASSFGGHTQYF. CDR3 DNA sequence: TGTGCCAGCAGTTTCGGGGGCCATACGCAGTATTTT.

This clonotype was seen repeatedly, ten times or more. V and J are TRBV6-2 or TRBV6-3 and TRBJ1-5; D uncertain. Trimming cost V 0 bases and J 3 bases, with 12 bases left between them. Germline loops: CDR1 MNHEY, CDR2 SVGEGT. This CDR3 region has 16 residues. For the CDR3, the DNA is TGTGCCAGCAGTTACTCGACGAGAAGTTACAATCAGCCCCAGCATTTT. Its translation is CASSYSTRSYNQPQHF.

This chain uses TRBV7-2 with TRBJ2-3, with 12 bases identical to TRBD2. The junction had 15 bases not matched to a gene; V was cut back by 5 bases and J by 3 bases. The germline V gene has CDR1 SGHTA and CDR2 FQGNSA. The CDR3 totals 19 residues. DNA for the CDR3: TGTGCCAGCAGCCTTAGATACCTACTAGCGGGAGGAGGTACAGATACGCAGTATTTT. This encodes CASSLRYLLAGGGTDTQYF.

V usage is TRBV7-2 and J usage is TRBJ1-1; possible D gene TRBD1, 5 bases. The V gene's germline CDR1 is SGHTA and CDR2 FQGNSA. Deletions cut 4 bases from V and 4 bases from J, with 10 bases between. This CDR3 is 13 amino acids long. The CDR3 loop reads CASSSGLRTEAFF. For the CDR3, the DNA is TGTGCCAGCAGCTCAGGGTTGCGCACTGAAGCTTTCTTT. The variable domain in full, completed from reference TRBV7-2 and TRBJ1-1, reads GAGVSQSPSNKVTEKGKDVELRCDPISGHTALYWYRQSLGQGLEFLIYFQGNSAPDKSGLPSDRFSAERTGGSVSTLTIQRTQQEDSAVYLCASSSGLRTEAFFGQGTRLTVV.

This chain uses TRBV28 with TRBJ1-2; TRBD1 matches 9 bases. The junction had 15 bases not matched to a gene; V was cut back by 5 bases and J by 5 bases. There are 17 residues in the CDR3. The germline CDR1 and CDR2 sequences are MDHEN and SYDVKM. CDR3 nucleotides: TGTGCCAGCAGTCACATACCGGGACAGGGTACCTATTATGGCTACACCTTC. Amino acids: CASSHIPGQGTYYGYTF.

Ten or more counts support this clonotype. The rearrangement links TRBV20-1 to TRBJ2-1; the match to TRBD1 covers 10 bases. CDR1 is DFQATT, CDR2 SNEGSKA, per germline (reference sequence). J was trimmed by 7 bases and V by 1 base; bases with no gene match: 10. The CDR3 is 16 amino acids. CDR3 DNA: TGCAGTGCTAGAGCGAAGCGGGACAGGGGTTTGAATGAGCAGTTCTTC. This gives the protein CSARAKRDRGLNEQFF.

This clonotype was counted a few times. J is TRBJ2-5 and V is TRBV12-3 or TRBV12-4; 11 bases fit TRBD1. The ends lost 7 bases at V and 5 bases at J; junction bases unmatched: 9. The CDR3 is 15 amino acids. CDR3 loop: CASTHRTGGRETQYF. The CDR3 DNA follows: TGTGCCAGCACCCACCGGACAGGGGGCCGGGAGACCCAGTACTTC.

On this clonotype itself: A much bigger clone sits one base away, suggesting this may be a read error. The CDR3 nucleotides read TGCGCCAGCAGCACTGGGACGGGACAGTACTTC. Its translation: CASSTGTGQYF. This sequence joins TRBV5-1 and TRBJ2-5; D tentatively reads TRBD1 or TRBD2 (5 bases each). Trimming removed 4 bases at V and 11 bases at J, with 12 bases between. Germline values: CDR1 SGHRS, CDR2 YFSETQ. The CDR3 has 11 amino acids.

This clonotype was seen many times. The CDR3 coding sequence is TGTGCCAGCAGCTTAAAGGGACAGCGCACAGATACGCAGTATTTT. Its protein product is CASSLKGQRTDTQYF. The genes are TRBV11-2 and TRBJ2-3; 7 bases align to TRBD1. CDR3 size: 15 residues. V trimming: 2 bases; J trimming: 1 base; junction bases outside the gene matches: 3. Germline values: CDR1 SGHAT, CDR2 FQNNGV.

This clonotype was observed many times. CDR3 loop: CASSRTGGGDQPQHF. CDR3 DNA sequence: TGCGCCAGCAGCCGGACAGGGGGAGGGGATCAGCCCCAGCATTTT. The chain is built from TRBV5-1 and TRBJ1-5, with TRBD1 matching over 10 bases. CDR1 is SGHRS, CDR2 YFSETQ, per germline. With 4 bases clipped from V and 5 bases from J, the junction kept 6 bases outside the gene matches. CDR3 length: 15 residues. The entire variable domain, with the rest obtained from reference TRBV5-1 and TRBJ1-5, is as follows: KAGVTQTPRYLIKTRGQQVTLSCSPISGHRSVSWYQQTPGQGLQFLFEYFSETQRNKGNFPGRFSGRQFSNSRSEMNVSTLELGDSALYLCASSRTGGGDQPQHFGDGTRLSIL.

Many counts were recorded for this clonotype. This chain uses TRBV29-1 with TRBJ2-1; 10 nucleotides align to TRBD2. CDR3 length: 17 amino acids. The J segment lost 4 bases and the V segment lost 4 bases, leaving 13 bases of the junction unmatched. Germline V gene lookup returns CDR1 SQVTM and CDR2 ANQGSEA. The CDR3 DNA reads as TGCAGCGTTGGGTTACGTGGTGAACTAGCGGGGTACAATGAGCAGTTCTTC. Its protein is CSVGLRGELAGYNEQFF.

In its sample, this clonotype was seen once. One base away lies a much larger clone, so this may be a sequencing read error. This chain connects TRBV30 to TRBJ1-1; 9 bases map to TRBD1. Per germline, CDR1 GTSNPN and CDR2 SVGIG (reference sequence). J was trimmed by 1 base and V by 3 bases; bases with no gene match: 6. The CDR3 contains 15 residues. CDR3 sequence (DNA): TGTGCCTGGAGAACTGGGGGACAGGGGAACACTGAAGCTTTCTTT. Amino acid sequence: CAWRTGGQGNTEAFF.

This clonotype was recorded many times. This rearrangement joins TRBV4-1 to TRBJ2-6; D is undetermined. This CDR3 is built from 18 residues. The V end was cut by 4 bases, the J end by 3 bases, with 19 bases between. Germline V gene lookup returns CDR1 MGHRA and CDR2 YSYEKL. The CDR3 sequence: CASSLVRTPVLGANVLTF. CDR3 nucleotide sequence: TGCGCCAGCAGCCTAGTAAGGACGCCCGTCCTTGGGGCCAACGTCCTGACTTTC.

CDR3 loop: CASSPGQGSYEQYF. CDR3 coding DNA: TGTGCCAGCAGCCCGGGACAGGGCTCCTACGAGCAGTACTTC. The chain couples TRBV3-1 to TRBJ2-4, with 9 bases aligning to TRBD1. The J call may be wrong; the DNA end is better matched by TRBJ2-7. The CDR3 runs to 14 residues. CDR1 and CDR2 (germline): LGHDT, YNNKEL (reference sequence).